The entry below describes one T cell receptor (beta chain). Its antigen is not known. This entry belongs to a study of shared clonotypes between healthy human individuals. The study's findings and limits: Memory subsets had estimated richness that was generally smaller than that of naive subsets. Clonotypes not shared had lower generation probabilities than those common to all four donors.

It was across several immunoSEQ plates that each subset's genomic DNA was evenly split. Assay: immunoSEQ multiplex PCR; the TCRdb copy retains only in-frame clones and omits some. Of about 1,900,000 clones listed, approximately 94% are singletons. The germline V gene encodes CDR1 MGHRA and CDR2 YSYEKL. CDR3 length equals 14 residues. Trimming at V came to 1 base and at J to 5 bases, leaving 4 bases not matched to a gene. It was CD45RO-negative cells, positively selected for CCR7, that made up naive CD8 cells, with terminally differentiated effector memory CD45RA+ cells excluded. The chain uses TRBV4-1 and TRBJ2-5; 7 bases are shared with TRBD1. Specimen: naive CD8+ T cells sorted from blood. The receptor was derived from a man aged 18-30 years in good health. Here the CDR3 reads CASSQVRGSETQYF. The CDR3 region has the DNA TGCGCCAGCAGCCAAGTCAGGGGGAGTGAGACCCAGTACTTC.